Each of the 18 T cell receptor beta chains below was sequenced from the same sample in a study of T cells after yellow fever vaccination. TCRdb used MiXCR to reprocess the 5' RACE reads, holding one entry per CDR3 protein. This sample has 300,000 to 400,000 distinct CDR3 sequences, with approximately 12% found just once. Sequencing was performed on CD4+ T cells sorted from PBMCs, taken 15 days after the yellow fever booster vaccination. Source of these receptors: a man aged 18 to 29 who received the YFV17D yellow fever vaccine.

The chain employs TRBV5-1 and TRBJ1-1; the match to TRBD1 covers 8 bases. V shed 4 bases, J shed 5 bases, and the junction held 13 bases outside the gene matches. From germline, CDR1 is SGHRS and CDR2 YFSETQ. The CDR3 length is 16 residues. The CDR3 loop reads CASSDRTGLDRTEAFF. CDR3 DNA sequence: TGCGCCAGCAGCGACCGGACAGGGCTAGATAGGACTGAAGCTTTCTTT.

This clonotype was seen more than once but under ten times. The chain couples TRBV25-1 to TRBJ2-3, with TRBD2 matching 11 bases. V was clipped by 6 bases and J by 5 bases; unmatched bases: 1. Germline V CDR1 and CDR2: MGHDK, SYGVNS. The CDR3 totals 13 residues. CDR3 nucleotide sequence: TGTGCCAGCAGAACTAGCGGGGGAGATACGCAGTATTTT. Translation gives CASRTSGGDTQYF. Together with reference TRBV25-1 and TRBJ2-3, the CDR3 gives the full variable domain: EADIYQTPRYLVIGTGKKITLECSQTMGHDKMYWYQQDPGMELHLIHYSYGVNSTEKGDLSSESTVSRIRTEHFPLTLESARPSHTSQYLCASRTSGGDTQYFGPGTRLTVL.

This clonotype was observed a few times. The chain is built from TRBV5-1 and TRBJ2-3; 7 bases are a match to TRBD2. Germline loops: CDR1 SGHRS, CDR2 YFSETQ. The CDR3 sequence is 15 residues long. V was clipped by 5 bases and J by 2 bases; unmatched bases: 8. The DNA of the CDR3 is TGCGCCAGCAGTCCAGCGGGGCTGTACACAGATACGCAGTATTTT. Translation: CASSPAGLYTDTQYF.

The rearrangement links TRBV29-1 to TRBJ2-5; D may be TRBD1 (6 bases). Germline lookup yields CDR1 SQVTM and CDR2 ANQGSEA. V lost 4 bases, J lost 5 bases, and 11 bases lay in between. The CDR3 spans 12 residues. The CDR3 DNA is TGCAGCGTTGGATGGGGGCTGGAGACCCAGTACTTC. Amino acid sequence: CSVGWGLETQYF.

The table lists this clonotype with a few counts. The gene calls are TRBV5-1 and TRBJ2-5; 9 nucleotides match TRBD1. The germline CDR1 and CDR2 sequences are SGHRS and YFSETQ. The CDR3 sequence is 18 residues long. Losses at the gene ends were 0 bases for V and 5 bases for J; bases not matched to a gene: 14. This CDR3 reads CASSLGENRGRLRETQYF. In DNA, the CDR3 is TGCGCCAGCAGCTTGGGCGAAAACAGGGGGCGCCTTCGGGAGACCCAGTACTTC.

This chain joins TRBV6-5 and TRBJ2-2; 7 positions match TRBD1. The CDR3 is made up of 14 amino acids. Losses at the gene ends were 6 bases for V and 4 bases for J; bases not matched to a gene: 5. Germline CDR1 and CDR2: MNHEY and SVGAGI. The CDR3 spells CASRVPGGTGELFF. The CDR3 DNA reads as TGTGCCAGCAGAGTACCAGGGGGCACCGGGGAGCTGTTTTTT.

This clonotype has a handful of counts. The chain combines TRBV20-1 with TRBJ2-3; TRBD1 is a possible D gene (5 bases). Germline CDR1 reads DFQATT; CDR2 reads SNEGSKA (reference sequence). Between the trimmed V and J ends, which lost 0 bases and 1 base, there was a span of 8 bases. This CDR3 spans 14 amino acids. The DNA for the CDR3 is TGCAGTGCTAGAGATCAACAGGGCACAGATACGCAGTATTTT. Its protein is CSARDQQGTDTQYF.

The CDR3: CSTTGTGSETQYF. The CDR3 coding sequence is TGCAGCACCACCGGGACAGGGAGCGAGACCCAGTACTTC. This chain connects TRBV29-1 to TRBJ2-5, with 9 positions matching TRBD1. V shed 8 bases and J 5 bases; nucleotides not matched to a gene: 9. Germline V CDR1 and CDR2: SQVTM, ANQGSEA. This CDR3 is 13 amino acids long. Complete variable domain (other parts from reference TRBV29-1 and TRBJ2-5): SAVISQKPSRDICQRGTSLTIQCQVDSQVTMMFWYRQQPGQSLTLIATANQGSEATYESGFVIDKFPISRPNLTFSTLTVSNMSPEDSSIYLCSTTGTGSETQYFGPGTRLLVL.

CDR3 nucleotides: TGTGCCAGCAGTCCGGGACCCCTCTACTCTGGGGCCAACGTCCTGACTTTC. Translation: CASSPGPLYSGANVLTF. The chain links TRBV6-5 to TRBJ2-6, with D tentatively TRBD1 or TRBD2 (5 bases each). The CDR3 has 17 amino acids. CDR1 and CDR2 from the germline V gene are MNHEY and SVGAGI. V lost 5 bases to trimming and J lost 0 bases, with 14 bases between them.

This clonotype was counted a few times. The CDR3 spells CASSARDSPRGEQYF. The DNA of the CDR3 is TGTGCCAGCAGCGCCCGGGACAGCCCTCGGGGCGAGCAGTACTTC. This rearrangement joins TRBV9 to TRBJ2-7; TRBD1 agrees at 7 bases. Germline CDR1 and CDR2: SGDLS and YYNGEE. This CDR3 has 15 residues. With V trimmed by 3 bases and J by 6 bases, 12 bases remained unmatched.

In its sample, this clonotype was seen many times. The V gene is TRBV5-6, the J gene TRBJ2-2, with D uncertain. Germline loops: CDR1 SGHDT, CDR2 YYEEEE. V dropped 4 bases and J dropped 0 bases, with 13 bases sitting between them. This CDR3 is 16 amino acids long. The CDR3 sequence: CASSRYRLSNTGELFF. As DNA, the CDR3 is TGTGCCAGCAGCCGATACAGACTTTCGAACACCGGGGAGCTGTTTTTT.

This clonotype was recorded at least ten times. CDR3 sequence reads: CASRGADTQYF. The CDR3 bases are TGTGCCAGCAGGGGAGCAGATACGCAGTATTTT. The chain employs TRBV6-5 and TRBJ2-3, with D maybe TRBD2 (5 bases). The CDR3 loop spans 11 amino acids. CDR1 and CDR2 from the germline V gene are MNHEY and SVGAGI. The V end lost 6 bases, the J end lost 4 bases, and 5 bases lay between the germline ends.

This clonotype came up a few times. The chain recombines TRBV7-2 with TRBJ2-5, with D possibly being TRBD2 (6 bases). This CDR3 has 17 amino acids. Germline V gene sequence: CDR1 SGHTA, CDR2 FQGNSA. Trimming took 5 bases from V and 5 from J, leaving 24 bases between them. CDR3 loop: CASSPGPGGVGFETQYF. CDR3 sequence (DNA): TGTGCCAGCAGCCCGGGCCCCGGAGGGGTCGGTTTTGAGACCCAGTACTTC.

There are a few counts of this clonotype. An end of the junction does not agree with germline; a read error may underlie this. The chain employs TRBV7-7 and TRBJ1-4; 7 positions agree with TRBD1. The germline CDR1 and CDR2 sequences are SSHAT and FNYEAQ (reference sequence). The length of the CDR3 is 13 residues. The chain's CDR3 is CASSRQGGEKLFF. The CDR3 DNA sequence: TGTGCTAGCAGTCGACAGGGAGGCGAAAAACTGTTTTTT.

The rearrangement uses TRBV7-3 and TRBJ2-5; no firm D call. Germline V lookup: CDR1 SGHTA, CDR2 FQGTGA. CDR3 length: 16 amino acids. Trimming pared 1 base from V and 0 bases from J, leaving 12 bases between. The CDR3 DNA reads as TGTGCCAGCAGCTTAAACGGGCCCGAGTACCAAGAGACCCAGTACTTC. Its protein is CASSLNGPEYQETQYF.

This clonotype was seen more than once but under ten times. This rearrangement joins TRBV4-1 to TRBJ2-1; possibly TRBD2 for D (5 bases). V shed 4 bases and J shed 12 bases, with 22 bases lying between them. This CDR3 contains 15 residues. Germline V gene sequence: CDR1 MGHRA, CDR2 YSYEKL. The CDR3 sequence is CASSPGHGPSRGQFF. CDR3 bases: TGCGCCAGCAGCCCCGGCCACGGGCCTAGCCGTGGGCAGTTCTTC.

The rearrangement links TRBV5-1 to TRBJ2-4; TRBD1 is a possible D gene (5 bases). Germline V CDR1 and CDR2: SGHRS, YFSETQ. The CDR3 consists of 15 residues. V lost 4 bases to trimming and J lost 8 bases, with 19 bases between them. The CDR3 here is CASSPRGQGTDIQYF. As DNA, the CDR3 is TGCGCCAGCAGCCCCCGAGGCCAGGGCACCGACATTCAGTACTTC.

The rearrangement links TRBV20-1 to TRBJ2-1; unclear D gene. The CDR3 has 12 amino acids. From germline, CDR1 is DFQATT and CDR2 SNEGSKA (reference sequence). The ends were cut back, 7 bases at V and 0 bases at J, with 7 bases in the middle. This chain's CDR3 is CSVTSSYNEQFF. The CDR3 DNA sequence: TGCAGTGTGACCAGCTCCTACAATGAGCAGTTCTTC.